This T cell receptor (beta chain) derives from a study of CD8 T cells in ankylosing spondylitis. TCRdb recomputed calls from the 5' RACE reads with MiXCR, one row per CDR3 protein. The sample yields just under 350,000 distinct CDR3 sequences, about 15% seen once. CDR3 size: 15 residues. V lost 5 bases, J lost 5 bases, and 18 bases lay in between. CDR1 MGHDK and CDR2 SYGVNS come from the germline V gene. Sequencing was performed on blood, either unsorted or a sorted T cell fraction (not recorded which). This chain uses TRBV25-1 with TRBJ1-2; D uncertain. The clonotype was recovered from a male donor with ankylosing spondylitis or in good health (not recorded which). The CDR3 loop reads CASSPPRPVKYGYTF. CDR3 sequence (DNA): TGTGCCAGCAGTCCCCCCAGGCCGGTTAAATATGGCTACACCTTC.